This paragraph covers one T cell receptor (beta chain) sequence. The CDR3 is 13 amino acids. Germline CDR1 SGHNT, CDR2 YYREEE (reference sequence). V shed 0 bases and J shed 6 bases, with 10 bases lying between them. The data were taken from a study of blood T cell repertoires in COVID-19. Assay: immunoSEQ multiplex PCR; the TCRdb copy retains only in-frame clones and omits some. In the table there are roughly 8,600 clones, about 88% of which are singletons. Sequenced: peripheral blood. The origin of this receptor is a human donor with active COVID-19. The donor label of this sample is uncertain. The chain couples TRBV5-4 to TRBJ2-7; D is ambiguous. The CDR3 spells CASSLAIRSEQYF. Written as DNA, the CDR3 is TGTGCCAGCAGCTTGGCAATCCGGTCCGAGCAGTACTTC.